This T cell receptor (beta chain) was documented in a study of cytomegalovirus exposure and HLA in healthy donors (TCRdb year 2017). In the study overall: According to a later analysis, the roughly 120 validation repertoires were produced on the same platform as the 700 or so repertoires of the first cohort. The study was designed to test whether signatures of past pathogen exposure could be identified by cataloging public T cell receptors. Along with the approximately 600-subject first cohort, a separate validation cohort of over a hundred different subjects was used. To predict cytomegalovirus infection status, the study combined high-throughput TCR immunosequencing, statistical association of individual TCRs with disease status, and machine learning. What the research found in general, with its limitations: According to the authors, the approach could potentially be generalized to other disease states and immunological phenotypes. A total of 150 to 200 TCR beta chains were listed by the study as associated with cytomegalovirus. A few of the identified cytomegalovirus-associated TCR beta chains were confirmed in vitro to be specific for cytomegalovirus antigens. Most TCR sequences were observed very rarely across donors, whereas some public TCRs were present in many individuals. Subsequent analysis determined that TCRs grouped into clusters in the first cohort also showed a tendency toward co-occurrence across the 120 or so validation repertoires, and about 94% of cluster scores exceeded 0. In both the original and validation cohorts, the classifier was reported to diagnose cytomegalovirus status with high specificity and sensitivity. A later analysis had no HLA typing for the validation cohort, so co-occurrence there was scored across all 130 or so repertoires.

The donors were included in the validation cohort of over a hundred subjects, a group kept apart from the roughly 670-subject first cohort. Libraries were constructed by the immunoSEQ multiplex PCR assay. Per the source publication's procedure: A statistical classification framework was built for diagnosing cytomegalovirus status from the catalog of TCR beta chain sequences. TCRdb re-hosts the immuneACCESS table, in-frame sequences only. Its copies lack some clones; in the studies checked, an unresolved V gene accounts for under half of them, and the cause for the rest is not known. V and J calls plus clone size are reproduced from that table; the DNA served to infer D and trimming. For this sample the table gives approximately 260,000 clones, of which approximately 83% were detected only once. The ten biggest clones cover 0.95% to 1.1% of the sample. The CDR3 covers 14 residues, taking in both the cysteine and the phenylalanine. CDR3 DNA only is kept here, 42 bases in frame from base 1. In the germline V gene, CDR1 corresponds to MNHEY and CDR2 to SVGAGI. V is pruned by 4 bases and J by 0 bases, leaving 3 bases of the junction without a gene match.

Concerning this clone: No cognate antigen has been identified for it. Per-nucleotide qualities are absent, and no much larger clonotype sits a single base away.

The receptor comes from a woman between 18 and 30 years old in good health and CMV-seronegative. Sequenced input: PBMCs. The rearranged segments are TRBV6-5 and TRBJ2-7, with TRBD1 identical over 7 junction bases. CDR3 sequence: CASSLDRNSYEQYF. The nucleotides read TGTGCCAGCAGTTTGGACAGGAACTCCTACGAGCAGTACTTC.